The sequence of this T cell receptor (beta chain) was determined in a study of T cell responses to AZD1222 COVID-19 vaccine. This CDR3 region has 14 residues. J was trimmed by 3 bases and V by 5 bases; bases with no gene match: 5. Germline V CDR1 and CDR2: SGHTA, FQGNSA. Profiling relied on immunoSEQ multiplex PCR, and the TCRdb table lists in-frame clones only, not all of them. In total, the table holds some 150,000 clones. The genes are TRBV7-2 and TRBJ2-3, with 7 nucleotides matching TRBD2. Specimen: peripheral blood. This receptor was taken from an adult in good health. The CDR3 spells CASSPSGVTDTQYF. In DNA form, the CDR3 reads TGTGCCAGCAGCCCGAGCGGGGTAACAGATACGCAGTATTTT.